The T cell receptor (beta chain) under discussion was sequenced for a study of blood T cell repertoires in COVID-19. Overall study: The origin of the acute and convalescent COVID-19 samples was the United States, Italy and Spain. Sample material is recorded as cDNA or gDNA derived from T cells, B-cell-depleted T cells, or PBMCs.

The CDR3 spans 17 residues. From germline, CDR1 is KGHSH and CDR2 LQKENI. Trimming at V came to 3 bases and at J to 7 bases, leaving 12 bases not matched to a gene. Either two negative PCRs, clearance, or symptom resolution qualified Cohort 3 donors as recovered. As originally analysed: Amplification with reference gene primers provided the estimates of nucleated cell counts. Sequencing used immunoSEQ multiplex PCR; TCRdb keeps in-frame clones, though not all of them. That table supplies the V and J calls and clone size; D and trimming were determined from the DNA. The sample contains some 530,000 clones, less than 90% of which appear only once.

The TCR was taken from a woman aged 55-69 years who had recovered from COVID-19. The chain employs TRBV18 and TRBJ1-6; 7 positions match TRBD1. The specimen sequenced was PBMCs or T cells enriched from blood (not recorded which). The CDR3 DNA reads TGTGCCAGCTCACCCTTTCTAAGCCGGGACAGCAATTCACCCCTCCACTTT. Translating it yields CASSPFLSRDSNSPLHF.